A selection of T cell receptor beta chains follows, all from one sample in a study of T-cell memory formation after mild COVID-19. From the 5' RACE reads, TCRdb called clonotypes with MiXCR, one entry per CDR3 protein. The data contain around 510,000 distinct CDR3 sequences, about 20% of them seen just once; the ten biggest clones take up around 9.2%. The sequenced material came from PBMCs or a T cell subset sorted from them (not recorded which). The receptors here all came from an adult woman who had mild COVID-19 (a few samples of this study predate the infection). Cell type and time point are not known. CDR3s include the opening cysteine and the closing phenylalanine or tryptophan. D genes are given only for firm matches. Clone size, where shown, is once, few, many, or a class for clones that have expanded.

d_call clone_size j_call v_call cdr3_nt cdr3_aa
. . TRBJ2-5 TRBV5-1 TGCGCCAGCAGCTTGTACTCCTTCCAAGAGACCCAGTACTTC CASSLYSFQETQYF
TRBD1 few TRBJ2-7 TRBV29-1 TGCAGCGTGGGCCGGGGACAGGTCTACGAGCAGTACTTC CSVGRGQVYEQYF
. . TRBJ1-5 TRBV7-8 TGTGCCAGCCAATCGGGGGTATCGCCCAATCAGCCCCAGCATTTT CASQSGVSPNQPQHF
. . TRBJ2-7 TRBV20-1 TGCAGTGCTAGGCCCCGACTGGTCTACGAGCAGTACTTC CSARPRLVYEQYF
TRBD1 . TRBJ2-1 TRBV29-1 TGCAGCGTTGAAGACCGACAGGGGGCGCTTAATGAGCAGTTCTTC CSVEDRQGALNEQFF
TRBD2 many TRBJ2-3 TRBV11-2 TGTGCCAGCAGCTTGGCAGGACTAGCGGCAGATACGCAGTATTTT CASSLAGLAADTQYF
TRBD2 few TRBJ2-7 TRBV12-3/TRBV12-4 TGTGCCAGCAGATCCGGGACTAGCTATGCCTACGAGCAGTACTTC CASRSGTSYAYEQYF
. many TRBJ2-7 TRBV24-1 TGTGCCACCGCAACCGGAGCGACTGCACCCTGGTCCGAGCAGTACTTC CATATGATAPWSEQYF
. . TRBJ2-1 TRBV19 TGTGCCAGTAGTATAATAAGCTCCTACAATGAGCAGTTCTTC CASSIISSYNEQFF
TRBD2 . TRBJ2-2 TRBV6-5 TGTGCCAGCAGTTACTCGACTAGCGGGGGCACCGGGGAGCTGTTTTTT CASSYSTSGGTGELFF
TRBD2 . TRBJ2-5 TRBV15 TGTGCCACCAGCAGAGATAGAACTAGCGGGAGTGGGGATGAGGGGACCCAGTACTTC CATSRDRTSGSGDEGTQYF
TRBD1 . TRBJ1-2 TRBV6-6 TGTGCCAGCAGTTACTCGGGACAGGGGTCTCCTTATGGTGGCTACACCTTC CASSYSGQGSPYGGYTF
TRBD2 . TRBJ2-7 TRBV6-2/TRBV6-3 TGTGCCAGCAGTTACCAAGCGGGACCCTACGAGCAGTACTTC CASSYQAGPYEQYF
. . TRBJ1-4 TRBV29-1 TGCAGCGGTCAAGGGGAAGGTAATGAAAAACTGTTTTTT CSGQGEGNEKLFF
. . TRBJ1-5 TRBV6-6 TGTGCCAGCAGTTACGGGCTTGACCGCAATCAGCCCCAGCATTTT CASSYGLDRNQPQHF
TRBD2 . TRBJ2-1 TRBV3-1 TGTGCCAGCAGCCCTACAGAGGGACTAGCGGACTTTTACAATGAGCAGTTCTTC CASSPTEGLADFYNEQFF
TRBD1 . TRBJ1-1 TRBV29-1 TGCAGCGTTGCAGGGGGCGGTCTGCTCCCGGCTTTCTTT CSVAGGGLLPAFF
TRBD2 . TRBJ2-1 TRBV5-6 TGTGCCAGCAGCTTTGGGCTAGCGGCCTACAATGAGCAGTTCTTC CASSFGLAAYNEQFF
. few TRBJ2-5 TRBV12-3/TRBV12-4 TGTGCCAGCAGTCCATCGGGCGGGACAGATAAAGAGACCCAGTACTTC CASSPSGGTDKETQYF
. . TRBJ2-3 TRBV25-1 TGTGCCAGCAGTATAAGCGGCCACACAGATACGCAGTATTTT CASSISGHTDTQYF
. few TRBJ2-7 TRBV27 TGTGCCAGCAGTCCGAGACAGTCCTACGAGCAGTACTTC CASSPRQSYEQYF
. many TRBJ2-3 TRBV30 TGTGCCTGTAGATGGGGACTGCGCACAGATACGCAGTATTTT CACRWGLRTDTQYF
. . TRBJ1-1 TRBV7-9 TGTGCCAGCAGCTTAGCAATGGACATGAACACTGAAGCTTTCTTT CASSLAMDMNTEAFF
. . TRBJ2-7 TRBV7-6 TGTGCCAGCAGCCAGAGGACAGATACCTACGAGCAGTACTTC CASSQRTDTYEQYF
. . TRBJ1-3 TRBV7-9 TGTGCCAGCTTAAGAAGTATCTCTGGAAACACCATATATTTT CASLRSISGNTIYF
TRBD1 few TRBJ1-2 TRBV7-9 TGTGCCAGCAGCTTTCCGGGACAGGGGAACCTTTATGGCTACACCTTC CASSFPGQGNLYGYTF
. . TRBJ1-5 TRBV3-1 TGTGCCAGCAGCCAAGGAAAGGGGCCCGCGAAGCCCCAGCATTTT CASSQGKGPAKPQHF
. . TRBJ2-7 TRBV18 TGTGCCAGCTCACCACCGGGGATGGGGGAATCCTACGAGCAGTACTTC CASSPPGMGESYEQYF
. . TRBJ1-3 TRBV29-1 TGCAGCGTACGGGAACCTGGAAACACCATATATTTT CSVREPGNTIYF
. . TRBJ1-3 TRBV4-2 TGTGCCAGCAGCGGGGACATGCTAAACTCTGGAAACACCATATATTTT CASSGDMLNSGNTIYF
. . TRBJ1-1 TRBV10-3 TGTGCCATCAGTGTTAGGGGGTCTGACACTGAAGCTTTCTTT CAISVRGSDTEAFF
. . TRBJ2-1 TRBV4-1 TGCGCCAGCAGCCAAGATATAGGGGCGTTGATGAATGAGCAGTTCTTC CASSQDIGALMNEQFF
TRBD2 few TRBJ2-5 TRBV6-6 TGTGCCAGCAGTTACCTGGGACTAGCGGGGCCACAAGAGACCCAGTACTTC CASSYLGLAGPQETQYF
. few TRBJ1-1 TRBV10-3 TGTGCCATCAGTGATACCCCCGGACGGGAGAACACTGAAGCTTTCTTT CAISDTPGRENTEAFF
. . TRBJ2-1 TRBV5-5 TGTGCCAGCAGCTTGCCAGGACGCAACAATGAGCAGTTCTTC CASSLPGRNNEQFF
. few TRBJ1-1 TRBV18 TGTGCCAGCTCACCACTAGTGCCTAACACTGAAGCTTTCTTT CASSPLVPNTEAFF
. . TRBJ2-1 TRBV5-1 TGCGCCAGCAGCTTGGCCGCGGGTAGCGGCGCCTACAATGAGCAGTTCTTC CASSLAAGSGAYNEQFF
TRBD1 . TRBJ1-2 TRBV12-3/TRBV12-4 TGTGCCAGCAGCTCCCGACAGGGCAACTATGGCTACACCTTC CASSSRQGNYGYTF
TRBD1 few TRBJ2-1 TRBV29-1 TGCAGCGTTGGGGACAGGACCTACAATGAGCAGTTCTTC CSVGDRTYNEQFF
. . TRBJ1-2 TRBV20-1 TGCAGTGCTAGGGGGCAGAACTATGGCTACACCTTC CSARGQNYGYTF
. . TRBJ1-1 TRBV20-1 TGCAGTGCTAGCGGTAATTCGAACACTGAAGCTTTCTTT CSASGNSNTEAFF
. few TRBJ2-7 TRBV6-1 TGTGCCAGCAGTGAAGGACAGATCCGCTCCTACGAGCAGTACTTC CASSEGQIRSYEQYF
. . TRBJ2-5 TRBV5-1 TGCGCCAGCAGCACCTCCGGGACCCAAAAAGAGACCCAGTACTTC CASSTSGTQKETQYF
TRBD1 . TRBJ2-1 TRBV18 TGTGCCAGCTCACCTGGACAGGGGACGATCTATGAGCAGTTCTTC CASSPGQGTIYEQFF
TRBD2 few TRBJ2-3 TRBV29-1 TGCAGCGTTGAGCTAGCGGGAGTTCAAGATACGCAGTATTTT CSVELAGVQDTQYF
TRBD2 . TRBJ2-3 TRBV5-5 TGTGCCAGCCTGTTTCGGGGCGGGGGTGGCACAGATACGCAGTATTTT CASLFRGGGGTDTQYF